These T cell receptor beta chains were read from a single sample in a study of cytomegalovirus exposure and HLA in healthy donors. The assay was immunoSEQ multiplex PCR, and TCRdb's table has in-frame clones only and misses some. The sample records around 220,000 clones, 75% to 80% being singletons. The specimen was PBMCs. These receptors originate from a man aged 18 to 29 in good health and CMV-seronegative. The CDR3 runs from the conserved cysteine through the conserved F or W. A D gene is named only where the DNA matches it firmly. Size tells how often a clone was seen (once, few, many) or the class of an expanded clone, and some rows leave it out.

.,TRBV6-5,.,TRBJ2-1,TGTGCCAGCAGTTACTCGACCAGGGGCAATGAGCAGTTCTTC,CASSYSTRGNEQFF
.,TRBV9,.,TRBJ2-7,TGTGCCAGCAGCGTAGGGACAGAGGACTACGAGCAGTACTTC,CASSVGTEDYEQYF
.,TRBV4-2,.,TRBJ1-2,TGTGCCAGCAGCCCGAGTCCCGGGACTCAATCCCCCTACACCTTC,CASSPSPGTQSPYTF
once,TRBV6-6,TRBD2,TRBJ2-7,TGTGCCAGCACGGGACTAGCGGACTCCCACGAGCAGTACTTC,CASTGLADSHEQYF
.,TRBV29-1,TRBD2,TRBJ2-5,TGCAGCGTTGCAGCGGGAGGTGGAGAGACCCAGTACTTC,CSVAAGGGETQYF
.,TRBV30,.,TRBJ2-7,TGTGCCTGGACCTCAGGCACCTACGAGCAGTACTTC,CAWTSGTYEQYF
.,TRBV28,.,TRBJ1-1,TGTGCCAGCAGTTTAAACAGGGCGGTCACTGAAGCTTTCTTT,CASSLNRAVTEAFF
.,TRBV5-6,.,TRBJ1-1,TGTGCCAGCAGCTTCGTCACTGAAGCTTTCTTT,CASSFVTEAFF
.,TRBV6-8,TRBD1,TRBJ1-5,TGTGCCAGCAGGGGAAATCGTGACAACACAGGGGGCTACCAGCCCCAGCATTTT,CASRGNRDNTGGYQPQHF
.,TRBV30,.,TRBJ2-7,TGTGCCTGGAGTAGGACAGCTTACGAGCAGTACTTC,CAWSRTAYEQYF
.,TRBV7-7,.,TRBJ2-7,TGTGCTAGCAGCTTAACAGGGTTGGACGAGCAGTACTTC,CASSLTGLDEQYF
.,TRBV4-2,TRBD1,TRBJ2-2,TGTGCCAGCAGCCAAGATTGGGACAGGGAAACCGGGGAGCTGTTTTTT,CASSQDWDRETGELFF
.,TRBV6-1,.,TRBJ1-1,TGTGCCAGCAGTCCTTTAGCCGGCGGCACTGAAGCTTTCTTT,CASSPLAGGTEAFF
.,TRBV4-2,TRBD2,TRBJ2-5,TGTGCCAGCAGCCAAGGCGGAGGGGAGGGAGAGACCCAGTACTTC,CASSQGGGEGETQYF
.,TRBV19,.,TRBJ1-1,TGTGCCAGTGCGTTGGGGGGGAACACTGAAGCTTTCTTT,CASALGGNTEAFF
.,TRBV6-1,.,TRBJ2-3,TGTGCCAGCAGTGAAGGGCCCCCAATCAATACGCAGTATTTT,CASSEGPPINTQYF
.,TRBV7-9,.,TRBJ1-1,TGTGCCAGCAGCTTAGCCAGGGGTGGCACTGAAGCTTTCTTT,CASSLARGGTEAFF
.,TRBV19,.,TRBJ2-7,TGTGCCAGTAGTATAAAGGGCAGGGTAAACGAGCAGTACTTC,CASSIKGRVNEQYF
.,TRBV7-9,.,TRBJ2-1,TGTGCCAGCAGTTTTAGCTCCTACAATGAGCAGTTCTTC,CASSFSSYNEQFF
.,TRBV29-1,.,TRBJ2-1,TGCAGCGTTGAATTGGGGCCGGGGGATGAGCAGTTCTTC,CSVELGPGDEQFF
once,TRBV18,TRBD1,TRBJ2-3,TGTGCCAGCTTCCCCGGGACAGGGAAAGATACGCAGTATTTT,CASFPGTGKDTQYF
.,TRBV5-8,TRBD2,TRBJ2-3,TGTGCCAGCAGCAAATCCGGGACTAGCGGCACAGATACGCAGTATTTT,CASSKSGTSGTDTQYF
.,TRBV27,.,TRBJ2-1,TGTGCCAGCAGCCTGGAGATGTCCTACAATGAGCAGTTCTTC,CASSLEMSYNEQFF
.,TRBV9,.,TRBJ2-7,TGTGCCAGCAGCGTAGCGGGAGCCTCTCTCTACGAGCAGTACTTC,CASSVAGASLYEQYF
.,TRBV4-3,TRBD1,TRBJ2-7,TGCGCCAGCAGCCATGCATCAGGGGACAGGCTTGACGAGCAGTACTTC,CASSHASGDRLDEQYF
.,TRBV19,.,TRBJ1-5,TGTGCCAGTAGTCCGACTGAAATTCAGCCCCAGCATTTT,CASSPTEIQPQHF
few,TRBV7-3,TRBD2,TRBJ2-2,TGTGCCAGCAGCGCGGAACTAGCGGGAACGAACACCGGGGAGCTGTTTTTT,CASSAELAGTNTGELFF
few,TRBV2,TRBD2,TRBJ2-5,TGTGCCAGCAGTGAATTGGCGGGGGGGCGAAAGACCCAGTACTTC,CASSELAGGRKTQYF
once,TRBV18,.,TRBJ2-7,TGTGCCAGCTCGCCTATGCGGTCCGAGCAGTACTTC,CASSPMRSEQYF
.,TRBV5-4,.,TRBJ2-7,TGTGCCAGCACCTCGCTGGGGGGCTACGAGCAGTACTTC,CASTSLGGYEQYF
once,TRBV7-6,TRBD1,TRBJ1-2,TGTGCCAGCAGCTTAGCGCAAGAGGGGGCTGGGGGCTACACCTTC,CASSLAQEGAGGYTF
.,TRBV25-1,TRBD2,TRBJ2-1,TGTGCCAGCAGCTTGGGGGACGCGGGAGGTCCGCACAATGAGCAGTTCTTC,CASSLGDAGGPHNEQFF
.,TRBV28,.,TRBJ1-4,TGTGCCAGCAACCAGGGAGGAGAAGAAAAACTGTTTTTT,CASNQGGEEKLFF
.,TRBV4-2,.,TRBJ2-7,TGTGCCAGCAGCGCCGTTGGCGGAGATACCTACGAGCAGTACTTC,CASSAVGGDTYEQYF
.,TRBV18,TRBD1,TRBJ1-1,TGTGCCAGCTCACCCAATGACAGGGTGAACACTGAAGCTTTCTTT,CASSPNDRVNTEAFF
.,TRBV7-2,.,TRBJ2-5,TGTGCCAGCAGCAGAGGTAGCGCCCAAGGGACCCAGTACTTC,CASSRGSAQGTQYF
.,TRBV5-6,.,TRBJ2-7,TGTGCCAGCAGCTTGGGCAGGGACTACGAGCAGTACTTC,CASSLGRDYEQYF
once,TRBV7-8,.,TRBJ1-2,TGTGCCAGCAGCTTAGGGAGCGGGGGGATCTATGGCTACACCTTC,CASSLGSGGIYGYTF
once,TRBV6-6,.,TRBJ2-7,TGTGCCAGCACCAATGGGGGCTACGAGCAGTACTTC,CASTNGGYEQYF
.,TRBV5-1,.,TRBJ1-2,TGCGCCAGCAGCTTGGCAGATGGCTACACCTTC,CASSLADGYTF
.,TRBV19,.,TRBJ1-1,TGTGCCAGTAGTATAAACAAGGAGGCTTTCTTT,CASSINKEAFF
.,TRBV28,.,TRBJ1-1,TGTGCCAGCAGTCAGTACCTTGAAGCTTTCTTT,CASSQYLEAFF
.,TRBV29-1,TRBD1,TRBJ2-7,TGCAGCGTTGCTAGAGGGGGGACAGGACCCTACGAGCAGTACTTC,CSVARGGTGPYEQYF
.,TRBV10-3,.,TRBJ2-2,TGTGCCATCAGTGAGAGCAGGGGTACCGGGGAGCTGTTTTTT,CAISESRGTGELFF
few,TRBV5-1,.,TRBJ1-2,TGCGCCAGCAGCCCGACCTTTCAACAGGTAGAAAATGGCTACACCTTC,CASSPTFQQVENGYTF
.,TRBV28,TRBD1,TRBJ1-5,TGTGCCAGCGCCGACAGGGGTGGCAATCAGCCCCAGCATTTT,CASADRGGNQPQHF
.,TRBV15,TRBD2,TRBJ2-1,TGTGCCACCAGCAGTTCCCGACTAGCGGACAATGAGCAGTTCTTC,CATSSSRLADNEQFF
.,TRBV30,TRBD1,TRBJ2-5,TGTGCTTGGGAGCAGGGGGCGGGAGAGACCCAGTACTTC,CAWEQGAGETQYF
.,TRBV27,TRBD2,TRBJ2-3,TGTGCAGTAATCGGGGGGATGGGCACAGATACGCAGTATTTT,CAVIGGMGTDTQYF
.,TRBV7-9,.,TRBJ1-4,TGTGCCAGCAAGCGCACAGGCGGTGAAAAACTGTTTTTT,CASKRTGGEKLFF
.,TRBV30,.,TRBJ1-6,TGTGCCTGGAGTGGGACCGGGAGCTCCTATAATTCACCCCTCCACTTT,CAWSGTGSSYNSPLHF
.,TRBV5-6,.,TRBJ2-7,TGTGCCAGCAGCTTGCCGGGAAACCTCTACGAGCAGTACTTC,CASSLPGNLYEQYF
.,TRBV5-1,TRBD2,TRBJ2-7,TGCGCCAGCAGCGACGGCGGACTAGCGGGCGGCTCCTACGAGCAGTACTTC,CASSDGGLAGGSYEQYF